A single sample gave rise to the 21 T cell receptor beta chains below, sequenced in a study of T cell responses to AZD1222 COVID-19 vaccine. The data were produced by immunoSEQ multiplex PCR, yet TCRdb's version contains in-frame clones alone and is incomplete. The repertoire holds 70,000 to 95,000 clones, with 88% as singletons. The material was peripheral blood, obtained on day 0 of MenACWY control vaccination. These receptors all stem from an adult in good health.

The rearrangement links TRBV4-3 to TRBJ1-1, with TRBD1 as a possible D gene (5 bases). This CDR3 is built from 15 residues. CDR1 and CDR2 from the germline V gene are LGHNA and YSLEER. Trimming shortened V by 0 bases and J by 4 bases, and 12 bases separated the two germline ends. In DNA, the CDR3 is TGCGCCAGCAGCCAAGACTCCTCCGGGGGCACTGAAGCTTTCTTT. It codes for CASSQDSSGGTEAFF.

This clone was found once. V gene TRBV4-1 combines with J gene TRBJ1-2; perhaps TRBD1 as D (6 bases). V lost 1 base and J lost 5, with 11 bases in between. CDR3 size: 14 residues. Germline V gene lookup returns CDR1 MGHRA and CDR2 YSYEKL. The CDR3 spells CASSQAGGQYGYTF. The CDR3 coding sequence is TGCGCCAGCAGCCAAGCTGGGGGGCAATATGGCTACACCTTC.

The V call is TRBV7-2, the J call TRBJ2-2, with D maybe TRBD1 (6 bases). From germline, CDR1 is SGHTA and CDR2 FQGNSA. The V end was cut by 1 base, the J end by 0 bases, with 15 bases between. This CDR3 has 18 residues. The CDR3 DNA follows: TGTGCCAGCAGCTTAGTTTCTTTGGGGGCCGCGAACACCGGGGAGCTGTTTTTT. Amino acid sequence: CASSLVSLGAANTGELFF.

V is TRBV15 and J is TRBJ1-2; a weak D match, TRBD1 (6 bases). The CDR3 runs 16 residues. Between the trimmed V and J ends, which lost 6 bases and 0 bases, there was a span of 17 bases. Looked up from germline, CDR1 is LNHNV and CDR2 is YYDKDF (reference sequence). Here the CDR3 reads CATSTTRDTPNYGYTF. The CDR3 region has the DNA TGTGCCACCAGTACAACCCGGGACACCCCTAACTATGGCTACACCTTC.

The chain joins TRBV6-5 to TRBJ2-3; the match to TRBD2 covers 9 bases. The junction had 4 bases not matched to a gene; V was cut back by 0 bases and J by 6 bases. From germline, CDR1 is MNHEY and CDR2 SVGAGI. The CDR3 has 15 amino acids. CDR3 in DNA: TGTGCCAGCAGTTACTCACTAGCGGGCATGGATACGCAGTATTTT. Translated: CASSYSLAGMDTQYF.

This chain links TRBV29-1 with TRBJ1-1; D might be TRBD1 (6 bases). This CDR3 spans 13 amino acids. V lost 5 bases, J lost 7 bases, and 17 bases lay in between. The germline V gene has CDR1 SQVTM and CDR2 ANQGSEA. The CDR3 is CSVFAPGGREAFF. The CDR3 nucleotides read TGCAGCGTTTTTGCCCCCGGGGGGCGTGAAGCTTTCTTT. The full variable domain, rest sourced from reference TRBV29-1 and TRBJ1-1, is SAVISQKPSRDICQRGTSLTIQCQVDSQVTMMFWYRQQPGQSLTLIATANQGSEATYESGFVIDKFPISRPNLTFSTLTVSNMSPEDSSIYLCSVFAPGGREAFFGQGTRLTVV.

V usage is TRBV7-2 and J usage is TRBJ1-4; D call uncertain. V lost 3 bases to trimming and J lost 8 bases, with 16 bases between them. The CDR3 loop spans 15 amino acids. From germline, CDR1 is SGHTA and CDR2 FQGNSA. The CDR3, as DNA: TGTGCCAGCAGCTTCGGGGAGGGTCGCGGAGAAAAACTGTTTTTT. The encoded protein is CASSFGEGRGEKLFF.

This clone was observed a few times. V is TRBV5-6 and J is TRBJ1-2; 7 nucleotides match TRBD1. The CDR3 totals 15 residues. V lost 0 bases to trimming and J lost 3 bases; unmatched junction nucleotides: 5. Germline V gives CDR1 SGHDT, CDR2 YYEEEE. The CDR3 DNA is TGTGCCAGCAGCTTGGGACAGGGAGGATACTATGGCTACACCTTC. Encoded protein: CASSLGQGGYYGYTF.

The rearrangement links TRBV7-6 to TRBJ2-3; possible D gene TRBD1, 5 bases. The CDR3 length is 15 residues. Germline CDR1 is SGHVS and CDR2 is FNYEAQ. The V end was cut by 5 bases, the J end by 2 bases, with 14 bases between. The CDR3 protein is CASSPSTGFTDTQYF. In nucleotides, the CDR3 is TGTGCCAGCAGCCCCTCAACAGGTTTCACAGATACGCAGTATTTT.

The genes are TRBV28 and TRBJ2-7, with 7 bases aligning to TRBD1. CDR3 length: 12 residues. The germline V gene has CDR1 MDHEN and CDR2 SYDVKM. V dropped 7 bases and J dropped 2; count of bases not matched to a gene: 2. The CDR3 coding sequence is TGTGCCAGCAAGGGACAGCCCTACGAGCAGTACTTC. Translated, it gives CASKGQPYEQYF.

The CDR3 protein is CASSPQLDTEAFF. CDR3 coding DNA: TGTGCCAGCAGCCCTCAACTGGACACTGAAGCTTTCTTT. The J gene is TRBJ1-1, the V gene TRBV5-5; D is uncertain. The CDR3 covers 13 residues. The V gene's germline CDR1 is SGHKS and CDR2 YYEKEE (reference sequence). Trimming left V 4 bases short and J 3 bases short, with 10 bases between.

The V call is TRBV18, the J call TRBJ1-4, with D hard to call. This CDR3 region has 15 residues. Germline assignment: CDR1 KGHSH and CDR2 LQKENI. Between the trimmed V and J ends, which lost 6 bases and 6 bases, there was a span of 17 bases. CDR3 loop: CASSHYLQEDEKLFF. CDR3 DNA: TGTGCCAGCTCGCACTATTTGCAGGAAGATGAAAAACTGTTTTTT.

In DNA, the CDR3 is TGCGGCCCCCCGCTGCTGGGACCTGACTATGGCTACACCTTC. Residues: CGPPLLGPDYGYTF. The chain carries TRBV5-1 and TRBJ1-2; tentatively, D is TRBD1 (5 bases). In germline, CDR1 is SGHRS, CDR2 YFSETQ. This CDR3 spans 14 amino acids.

This clone appeared a few times. The chain joins TRBV7-2 to TRBJ1-2; D gene uncertain. The germline V gene has CDR1 SGHTA and CDR2 FQGNSA. The CDR3 contains 12 residues. With 5 bases removed from V and 10 bases from J, the gap between germline ends came to 14 bases. CDR3 loop: CASSRLLGFYTF. The CDR3 nucleotides read TGTGCCAGCAGCCGCCTATTGGGGTTCTACACCTTC.

This rearrangement joins TRBV28 to TRBJ1-4; no firm D call. The germline V and J ends were trimmed by 7 bases and 12 bases, with 21 bases remaining between them. There are 14 residues in the CDR3. Per the germline V gene, CDR1 is MDHEN and CDR2 is SYDVKM. The chain's CDR3 is CASTTYLVGEQLFF. DNA of the CDR3: TGTGCCAGCACCACTTATCTTGTTGGGGAGCAACTGTTTTTT.

This chain connects TRBV28 to TRBJ1-1; D gene unclear. CDR1 and CDR2 from the germline V gene are MDHEN and SYDVKM. The CDR3 totals 12 residues. The V gene lost 7 bases and the J gene lost 6 bases, with 12 bases spanning the gap. CDR3 amino acids: CASIVTPAEAFF. The CDR3 region has the DNA TGTGCCAGCATTGTCACACCAGCTGAAGCTTTCTTT.

The DNA for the CDR3 is TGCGCCAGCAGCATACGACAGGGAAGGACTAATGAAAAACTGTTTTTT. It yields the protein CASSIRQGRTNEKLFF. The chain combines TRBV5-1 with TRBJ1-4, with 7 bases fitting TRBD1. Per the germline V gene, CDR1 is SGHRS and CDR2 is YFSETQ. This CDR3 region has 16 residues. Germline trimming cut 4 bases from V and 2 bases from J; bases unmatched to any gene: 8.

CDR3 loop: CASSPGTGAAYEQYF. CDR3 nucleotides: TGTGCCAGCAGCCCGGGGACAGGGGCGGCGTACGAGCAGTACTTC. V usage is TRBV28 and J usage is TRBJ2-7, with 10 bases matching TRBD1. This CDR3 has 15 amino acids. In germline, CDR1 is MDHEN, CDR2 SYDVKM. After removal of 6 bases from V and 4 bases from J, the junction contained 9 bases not matched to a gene.

V usage is TRBV12-3 or TRBV12-4 and J usage is TRBJ1-1; D is uncertain. The CDR3 extends over 11 amino acids. Between the trimmed V and J ends, which lost 6 bases and 10 bases, there was a span of 12 bases. CDR3 DNA sequence: TGTGCCAGCAGCAGAGACGGTCCAGCTTTCTTT. Protein sequence: CASSRDGPAFF.

This rearrangement joins TRBV5-3 to TRBJ2-5; 14 positions match TRBD2. Being an ORF, TRBV5-3 has a function that is uncertain. The CDR3 consists of 18 residues. V lost 5 bases to trimming and J lost 3 bases; unmatched junction nucleotides: 12. CDR3 in DNA: TGTGCCAGAAGTGCCGGACTAGCGGGAGGCGAGGGGGAAGAGACCCAGTACTTC. Its translation: CARSAGLAGGEGEETQYF.

This sequence joins TRBV7-9 and TRBJ1-2; D call uncertain. Trimming removed 1 base at V and 0 bases at J, with 9 bases between. Germline assignment: CDR1 SEHNR and CDR2 FQNEAQ (reference sequence). This CDR3 has 15 amino acids. The CDR3 here is CASSLDMRTNYGYTF. DNA of the CDR3: TGTGCCAGCAGCTTAGACATGCGAACTAACTATGGCTACACCTTC.